This T cell receptor beta chain was retrieved from a study of shared clonotypes between healthy human individuals. Germline CDR1 SGHVS, CDR2 FQNEAQ. Trimming removed 1 base at V and 2 bases at J, with 9 bases between. This CDR3 has 14 amino acids. Sequencing used immunoSEQ multiplex PCR; TCRdb keeps in-frame clones, though not all of them. The sample consists of approximately 120,000 clones, around 68% of them appearing once. The sample consisted of memory CD8+ T cells sorted from blood. Subset noted: CD45RO+ cells pooled with CCR7-negative TemRA cells. The TCR was taken from a woman aged 25 to 45 in good health. The V gene is TRBV7-8, the J gene TRBJ2-7; no reliable D call. CDR3 in DNA: TGTGCCAGCAGCTTAGGTAGTGTCCCCTACGAGCAGTACTTC. The encoded protein is CASSLGSVPYEQYF.